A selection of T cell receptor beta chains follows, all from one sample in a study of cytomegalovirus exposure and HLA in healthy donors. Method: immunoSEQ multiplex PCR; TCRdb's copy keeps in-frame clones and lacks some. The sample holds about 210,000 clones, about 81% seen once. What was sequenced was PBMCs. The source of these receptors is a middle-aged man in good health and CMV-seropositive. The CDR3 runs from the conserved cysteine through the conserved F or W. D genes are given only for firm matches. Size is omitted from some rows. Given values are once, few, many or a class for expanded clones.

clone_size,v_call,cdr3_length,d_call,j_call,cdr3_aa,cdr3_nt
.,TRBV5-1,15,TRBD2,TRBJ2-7,CASSPGLAGHYEQYF,TGCGCCAGCAGCCCCGGACTAGCGGGACACTACGAGCAGTACTTC
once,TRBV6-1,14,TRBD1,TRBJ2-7,CASSADRSPYEQYF,TGTGCCAGCAGCGCGGACAGGAGCCCCTACGAGCAGTACTTC
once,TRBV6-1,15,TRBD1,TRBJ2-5,CASSDRDRGLKTQYF,TGTGCCAGCAGCGATCGGGACAGGGGTTTGAAGACCCAGTACTTC
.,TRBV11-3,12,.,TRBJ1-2,CASSLGDFGYTF,TGTGCCAGCAGCTTAGGAGACTTTGGCTACACCTTC
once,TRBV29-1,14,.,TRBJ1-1,CSVVYTGQLMKAFF,TGCAGCGTTGTATATACAGGGCAATTGATGAAAGCTTTCTTT
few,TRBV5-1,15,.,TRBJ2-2,CASSLSQVKTGELFF,TGCGCCAGCAGTCTCTCCCAGGTCAAAACCGGGGAGCTGTTTTTT
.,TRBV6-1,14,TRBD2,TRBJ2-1,CASRAGVGYNEQFF,TGTGCCAGCAGAGCGGGAGTTGGCTACAATGAGCAGTTCTTC
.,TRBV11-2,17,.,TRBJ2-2,CASSLVDSFPVNGELFF,TGTGCCAGCAGCTTAGTCGACAGTTTCCCCGTCAACGGGGAGCTGTTTTTT
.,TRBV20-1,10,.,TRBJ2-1,CSARDNEQFF,TGCAGTGCGAGGGACAATGAGCAGTTCTTC
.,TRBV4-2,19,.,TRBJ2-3,CASSQERPPGRGSTDTQYF,TGTGCCAGCAGCCAAGAGCGCCCCCCAGGACGGGGTTCTACAGATACGCAGTATTTT
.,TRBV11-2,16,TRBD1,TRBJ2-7,CASSLNRDRGYYEQYF,TGTGCCAGCAGCCTAAACCGGGACAGGGGATACTACGAGCAGTACTTC
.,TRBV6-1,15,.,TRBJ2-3,CASSHSGARTDTQYF,TGTGCCAGCAGTCATAGCGGCGCCCGCACAGATACGCAGTATTTT